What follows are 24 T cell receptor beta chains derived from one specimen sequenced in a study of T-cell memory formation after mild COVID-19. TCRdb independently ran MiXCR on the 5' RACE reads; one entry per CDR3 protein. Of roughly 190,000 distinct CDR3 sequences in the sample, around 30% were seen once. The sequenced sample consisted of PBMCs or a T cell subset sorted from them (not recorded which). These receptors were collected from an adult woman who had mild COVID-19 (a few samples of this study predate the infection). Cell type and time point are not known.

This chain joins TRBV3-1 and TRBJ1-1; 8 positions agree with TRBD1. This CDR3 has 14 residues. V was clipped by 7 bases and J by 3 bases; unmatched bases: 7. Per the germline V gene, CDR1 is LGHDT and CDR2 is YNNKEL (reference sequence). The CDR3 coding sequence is TGTGCCAGCATACCCGACAGGGGCGACACTGAAGCTTTCTTT. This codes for CASIPDRGDTEAFF.

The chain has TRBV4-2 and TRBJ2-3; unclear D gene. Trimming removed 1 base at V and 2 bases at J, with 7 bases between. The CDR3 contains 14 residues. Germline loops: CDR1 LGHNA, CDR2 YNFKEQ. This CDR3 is CASSQGGNTDTQYF. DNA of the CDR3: TGTGCCAGCAGCCAAGGGGGTAACACAGATACGCAGTATTTT.

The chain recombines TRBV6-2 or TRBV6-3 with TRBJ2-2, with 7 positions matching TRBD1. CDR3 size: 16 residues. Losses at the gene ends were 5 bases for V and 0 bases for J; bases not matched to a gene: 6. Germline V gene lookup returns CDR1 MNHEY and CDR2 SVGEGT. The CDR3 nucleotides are TGTGCCAGCAGTCAAGACAGGGACCCGAACACCGGGGAGCTGTTTTTT. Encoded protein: CASSQDRDPNTGELFF.

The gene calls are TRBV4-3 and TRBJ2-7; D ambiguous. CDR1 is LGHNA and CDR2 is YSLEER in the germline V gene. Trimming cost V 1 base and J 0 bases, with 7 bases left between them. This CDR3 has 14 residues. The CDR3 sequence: CASSQGRSSYEQYF. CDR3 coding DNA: TGCGCCAGCAGCCAAGGACGGAGCTCCTACGAGCAGTACTTC.

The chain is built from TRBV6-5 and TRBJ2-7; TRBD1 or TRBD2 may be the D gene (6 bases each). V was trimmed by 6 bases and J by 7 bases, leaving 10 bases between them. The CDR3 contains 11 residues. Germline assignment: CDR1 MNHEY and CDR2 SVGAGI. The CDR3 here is CASRTGREQYF. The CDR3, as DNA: TGTGCCAGCAGAACAGGGAGGGAGCAGTACTTC.

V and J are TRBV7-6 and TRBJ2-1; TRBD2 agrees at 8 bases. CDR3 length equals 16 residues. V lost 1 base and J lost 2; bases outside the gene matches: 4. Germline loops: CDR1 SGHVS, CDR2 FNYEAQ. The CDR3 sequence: CASSLGVAGPYNEQFF. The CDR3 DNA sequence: TGTGCCAGCAGCTTAGGAGTAGCGGGGCCCTACAATGAGCAGTTCTTC.

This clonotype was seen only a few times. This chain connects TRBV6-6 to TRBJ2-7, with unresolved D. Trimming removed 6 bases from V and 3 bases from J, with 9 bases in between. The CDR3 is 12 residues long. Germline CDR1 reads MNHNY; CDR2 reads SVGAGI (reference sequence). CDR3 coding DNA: TGTGCCAGCAGACGCGACAACTACGAGCAGTACTTC. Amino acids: CASRRDNYEQYF.

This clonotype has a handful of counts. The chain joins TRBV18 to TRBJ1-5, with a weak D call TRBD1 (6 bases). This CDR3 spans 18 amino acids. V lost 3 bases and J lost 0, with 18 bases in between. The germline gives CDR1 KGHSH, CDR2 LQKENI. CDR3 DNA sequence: TGTGCCAGCTCACCGATACCGGGACAAACTTTTAGCAATCAGCCCCAGCATTTT. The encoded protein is CASSPIPGQTFSNQPQHF. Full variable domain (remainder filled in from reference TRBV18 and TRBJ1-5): NAGVMQNPRHLVRRRGQEARLRCSPMKGHSHVYWYRQLPEEGLKFMVYLQKENIIDESGMPKERFSAEFPKEGPSILRIQQVVRGDSAAYFCASSPIPGQTFSNQPQHFGDGTRLSIL.

CDR3 DNA sequence: TGTGCCAGCAGCCTCCGGGACAGGATCTACGAGCAGTACTTC. Protein: CASSLRDRIYEQYF. The chain is built from TRBV11-3 and TRBJ2-7, with 8 bases lining up with TRBD1. The CDR3 runs 14 residues. Germline CDR1 SGHNT, CDR2 YENEEA. The V segment lost 5 bases and the J segment 3 bases; nucleotides outside the gene matches: 6.

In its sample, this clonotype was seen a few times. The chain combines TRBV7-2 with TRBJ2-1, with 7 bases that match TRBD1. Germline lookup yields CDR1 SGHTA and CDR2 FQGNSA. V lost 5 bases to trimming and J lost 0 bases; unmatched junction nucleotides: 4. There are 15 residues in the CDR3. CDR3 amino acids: CASSMDRYSYNEQFF. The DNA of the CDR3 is TGTGCCAGCAGCATGGACAGGTACTCCTACAATGAGCAGTTCTTC. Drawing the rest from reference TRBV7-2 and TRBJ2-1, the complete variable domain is GAGVSQSPSNKVTEKGKDVELRCDPISGHTALYWYRQSLGQGLEFLIYFQGNSAPDKSGLPSDRFSAERTGGSVSTLTIQRTQQEDSAVYLCASSMDRYSYNEQFFGPGTRLTVL.

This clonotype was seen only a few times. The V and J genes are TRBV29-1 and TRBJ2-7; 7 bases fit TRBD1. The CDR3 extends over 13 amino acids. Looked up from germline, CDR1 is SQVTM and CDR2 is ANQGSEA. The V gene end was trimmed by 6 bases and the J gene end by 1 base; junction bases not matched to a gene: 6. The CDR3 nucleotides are TGCAGCGTGGTAGAGACAGGGTCCTACGAGCAGTACTTC. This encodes CSVVETGSYEQYF.

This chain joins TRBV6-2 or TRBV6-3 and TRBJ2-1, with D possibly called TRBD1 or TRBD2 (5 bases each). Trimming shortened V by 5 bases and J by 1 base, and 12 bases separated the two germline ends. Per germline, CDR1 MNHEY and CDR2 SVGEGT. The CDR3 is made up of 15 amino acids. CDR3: CASSPTWGSYNEQFF. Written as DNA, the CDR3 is TGTGCCAGCAGTCCCACCTGGGGGTCCTACAATGAGCAGTTCTTC.

CDR3 nucleotide sequence: TGTGCCAGCAGCTGGATCGGGACTAGCGGGTTATTCTCCTCCTACGAGCAGTACTTC. This sequence encodes CASSWIGTSGLFSSYEQYF. The genes are TRBV7-8 and TRBJ2-7; 12 nucleotides match TRBD2. There are 19 residues in the CDR3. V was clipped by 4 bases and J by 0 bases; unmatched bases: 13. CDR1 and CDR2 from the germline V gene are SGHVS and FQNEAQ.

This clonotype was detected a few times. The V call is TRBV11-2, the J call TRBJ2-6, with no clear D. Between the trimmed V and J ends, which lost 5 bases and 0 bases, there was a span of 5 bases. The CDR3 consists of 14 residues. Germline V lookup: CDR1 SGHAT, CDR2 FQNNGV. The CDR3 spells CASSGNSGANVLTF. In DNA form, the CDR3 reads TGTGCCAGCAGCGGTAACTCTGGGGCCAACGTCCTGACTTTC. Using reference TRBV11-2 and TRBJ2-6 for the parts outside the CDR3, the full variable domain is EAGVAQSPRYKIIEKRQSVAFWCNPISGHATLYWYQQILGQGPKLLIQFQNNGVVDDSQLPKDRFSAERLKGVDSTLKIQPAKLEDSAVYLCASSGNSGANVLTFGAGSRLTVL.

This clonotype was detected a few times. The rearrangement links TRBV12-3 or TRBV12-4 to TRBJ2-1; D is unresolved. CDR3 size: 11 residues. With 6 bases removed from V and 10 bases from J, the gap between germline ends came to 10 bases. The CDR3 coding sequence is TGTGCCAGCAGCAACCCCAAGGAGCAGTTCTTC. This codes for CASSNPKEQFF.

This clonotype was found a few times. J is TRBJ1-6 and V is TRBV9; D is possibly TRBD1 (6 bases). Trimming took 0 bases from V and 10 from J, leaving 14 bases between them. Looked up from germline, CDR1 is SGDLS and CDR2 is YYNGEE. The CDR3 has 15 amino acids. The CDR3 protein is CASSVAGGVGSPLHF. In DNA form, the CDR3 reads TGTGCCAGCAGCGTAGCGGGGGGCGTTGGATCACCCCTCCACTTT. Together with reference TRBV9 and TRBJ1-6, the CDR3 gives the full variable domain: DSGVTQTPKHLITATGQRVTLRCSPRSGDLSVYWYQQSLDQGLQFLIQYYNGEERAKGNILERFSAQQFPDLHSELNLSSLELGDSALYFCASSVAGGVGSPLHFGNGTRLTVT.

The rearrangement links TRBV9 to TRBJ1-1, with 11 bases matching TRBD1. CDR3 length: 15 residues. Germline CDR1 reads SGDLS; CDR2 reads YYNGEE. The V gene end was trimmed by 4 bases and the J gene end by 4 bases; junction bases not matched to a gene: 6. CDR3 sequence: CASSRSGTGGTEAFF. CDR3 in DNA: TGTGCCAGCAGCCGTAGCGGGACAGGGGGCACTGAAGCTTTCTTT.

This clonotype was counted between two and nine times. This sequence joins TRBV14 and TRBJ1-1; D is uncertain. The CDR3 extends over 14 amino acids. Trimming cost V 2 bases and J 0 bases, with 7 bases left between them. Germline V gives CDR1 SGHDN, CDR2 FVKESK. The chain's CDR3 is CASSQLILNTEAFF. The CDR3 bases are TGTGCCAGCAGCCAATTAATACTGAACACTGAAGCTTTCTTT. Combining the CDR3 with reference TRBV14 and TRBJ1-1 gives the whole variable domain EAGVTQFPSHSVIEKGQTVTLRCDPISGHDNLYWYRRVMGKEIKFLLHFVKESKQDESGMPNNRFLAERTGGTYSTLKVQPAELEDSGVYFCASSQLILNTEAFFGQGTRLTVV.

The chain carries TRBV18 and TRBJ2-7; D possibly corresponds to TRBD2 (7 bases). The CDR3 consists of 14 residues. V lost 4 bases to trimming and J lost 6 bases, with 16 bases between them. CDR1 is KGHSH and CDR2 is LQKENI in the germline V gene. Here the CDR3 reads CASSQTRGGGEQYF. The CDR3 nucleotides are TGTGCCAGCTCACAGACTAGGGGGGGCGGCGAGCAGTACTTC.

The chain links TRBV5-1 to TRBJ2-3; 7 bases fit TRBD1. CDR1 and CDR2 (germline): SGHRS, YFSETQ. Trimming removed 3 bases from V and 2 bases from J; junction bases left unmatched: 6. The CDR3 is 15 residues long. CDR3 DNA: TGCGCCAGCAGCTCCTTCAGGGGGAACACAGATACGCAGTATTTT. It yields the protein CASSSFRGNTDTQYF.

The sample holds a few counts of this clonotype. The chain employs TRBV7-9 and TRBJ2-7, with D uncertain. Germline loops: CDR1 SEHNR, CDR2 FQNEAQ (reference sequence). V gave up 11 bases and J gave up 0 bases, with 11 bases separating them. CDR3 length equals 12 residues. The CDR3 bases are TGTGCCTACGAGAGTCCCTCCTACGAGCAGTACTTC. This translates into CAYESPSYEQYF.

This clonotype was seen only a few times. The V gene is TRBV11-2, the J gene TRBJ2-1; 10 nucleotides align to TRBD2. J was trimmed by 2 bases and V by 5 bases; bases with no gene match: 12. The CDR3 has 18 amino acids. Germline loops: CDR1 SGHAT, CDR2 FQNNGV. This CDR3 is CASSQTSPGLATYNEQFF. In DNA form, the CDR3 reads TGTGCCAGCAGCCAAACCTCTCCGGGACTAGCGACCTACAATGAGCAGTTCTTC.

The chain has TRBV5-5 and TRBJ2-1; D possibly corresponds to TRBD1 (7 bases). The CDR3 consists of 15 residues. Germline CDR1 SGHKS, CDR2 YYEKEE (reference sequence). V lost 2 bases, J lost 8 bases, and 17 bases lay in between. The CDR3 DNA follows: TGTGCCAGCAGCTTCCTGACAGGGACTGTCGATGAGCAGTTCTTC. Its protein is CASSFLTGTVDEQFF.

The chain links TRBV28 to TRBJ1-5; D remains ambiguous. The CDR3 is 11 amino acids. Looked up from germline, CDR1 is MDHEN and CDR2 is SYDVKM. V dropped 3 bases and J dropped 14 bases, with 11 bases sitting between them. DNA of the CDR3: TGTGCCAGCAGTTTCGGCAAGGCGGAGCATTTT. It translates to CASSFGKAEHF.